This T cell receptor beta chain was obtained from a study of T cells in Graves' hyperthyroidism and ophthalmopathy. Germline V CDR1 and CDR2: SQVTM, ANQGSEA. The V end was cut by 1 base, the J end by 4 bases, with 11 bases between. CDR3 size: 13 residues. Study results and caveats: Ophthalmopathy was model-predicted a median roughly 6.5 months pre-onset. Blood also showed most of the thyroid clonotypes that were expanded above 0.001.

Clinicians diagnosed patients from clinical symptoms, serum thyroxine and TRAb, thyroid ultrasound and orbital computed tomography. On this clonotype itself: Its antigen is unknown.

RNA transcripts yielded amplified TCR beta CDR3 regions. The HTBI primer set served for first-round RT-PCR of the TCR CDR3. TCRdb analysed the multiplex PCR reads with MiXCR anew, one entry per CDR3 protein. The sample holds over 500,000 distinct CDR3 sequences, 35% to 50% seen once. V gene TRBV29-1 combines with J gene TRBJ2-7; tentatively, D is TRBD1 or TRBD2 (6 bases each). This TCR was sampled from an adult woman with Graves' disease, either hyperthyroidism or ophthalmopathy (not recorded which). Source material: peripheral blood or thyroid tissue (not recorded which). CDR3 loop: CSVEGGAQYEQYF. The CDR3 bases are TGCAGCGTTGAAGGGGGGGCGCAATACGAGCAGTACTTC.